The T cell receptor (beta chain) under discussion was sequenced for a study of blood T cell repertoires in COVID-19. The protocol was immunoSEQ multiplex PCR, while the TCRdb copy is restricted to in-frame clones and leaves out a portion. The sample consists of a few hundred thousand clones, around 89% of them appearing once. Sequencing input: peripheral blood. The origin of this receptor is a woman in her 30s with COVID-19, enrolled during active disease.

CDR3 sequence: CASSASTFEQYF. For the CDR3, the DNA is TGTGCCAGTAGTGCTAGTACCTTCGAGCAGTACTTC. The J gene is TRBJ2-7, the V gene TRBV19, with D hard to call. V was shortened by 5 bases and J by 6 bases, with 11 bases between the two germline ends. CDR1 and CDR2 (germline): LNHDA, SQIVND (reference sequence). CDR3 size: 12 residues. The full variable domain, in which reference TRBV19 and TRBJ2-7 provide the parts outside the CDR3, is DGGITQSPKYLFRKEGQNVTLSCEQNLNHDAMYWYRQDPGQGLRLIYYSQIVNDFQKGDIAEGYSVSREKKESFPLTVTSAQKNPTAFYLCASSASTFEQYFGPGTRLTVT.